What follows is one TCR beta chain and its context. This sample is part of a study of early T cells in non-severe SARS-CoV-2 infection. Study overall: Sequencing targeted bulk RNA from unsorted whole blood, leaving chains unpaired.

Unique molecular identifier tags were affixed to discrete cDNA molecules. Each CDR3 protein is one row after TCRdb ran MiXCR on the 5' RACE reads. Among 65,000 to 80,000 distinct CDR3 sequences listed, approximately 10% were seen once. The CDR3 consists of 15 residues. The germline gives CDR1 SGHRS, CDR2 YFSETQ. Trimming stripped 4 bases from V and 1 base from J, with 14 bases between. The sequenced sample was whole blood. The V call is TRBV5-1, the J call TRBJ1-1; TRBD1 is a possible D gene (6 bases). This receptor was identified in an adult who was a healthcare worker with PCR-confirmed SARS-CoV-2 infection or an uninfected control (not recorded which). CDR3 loop: CASSRDGQRNTEAFF. CDR3 in DNA: TGCGCCAGCAGCCGTGACGGACAGAGGAACACTGAAGCTTTCTTT.